Only one count was recorded for the clone carrying this T cell receptor beta chain. The data belong to a study of OX40 agonist ivuxolimab in advanced cancers. Overall study context: Dose-escalation patients had hepatocellular carcinoma, melanoma, renal cell or head and neck cancer.

Assay used: immunoSEQ multiplex PCR; TCRdb lists only in-frame clones, some missing. The sample holds around 84,000 clones, roughly 84% seen once. Trimming took off 3 bases at V and 0 bases at J, with 15 bases between the two ends. The length of the CDR3 is 17 residues. CDR1 is SGHNT, CDR2 YYREEE, per germline (reference sequence). The source is an adult with an advanced solid tumor such as melanoma, head and neck, liver or kidney cancer. The specimen comprised CD4+ or CD8+ T cells sorted from blood, sampled in a trial of the OX40 agonist ivuxolimab. The chain joins TRBV5-4 to TRBJ2-2; tentative D call: TRBD2 (6 bases). The CDR3 bases are TGTGCCAGCAGCTCTCGACCCGGGACTTCGAACACCGGGGAGCTGTTTTTT. Translated, it gives CASSSRPGTSNTGELFF.